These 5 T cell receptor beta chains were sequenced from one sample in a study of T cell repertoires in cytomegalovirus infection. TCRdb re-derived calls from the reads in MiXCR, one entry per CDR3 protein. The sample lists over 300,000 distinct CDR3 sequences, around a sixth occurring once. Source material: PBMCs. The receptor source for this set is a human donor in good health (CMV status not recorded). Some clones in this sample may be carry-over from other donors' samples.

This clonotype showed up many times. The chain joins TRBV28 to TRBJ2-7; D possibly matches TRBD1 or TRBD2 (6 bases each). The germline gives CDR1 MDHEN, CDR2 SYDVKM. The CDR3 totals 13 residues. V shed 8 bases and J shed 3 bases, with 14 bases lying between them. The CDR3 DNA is TGTGCCAGCGAAGGGGGGTCCCTCTACGAGCAGTACTTC. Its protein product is CASEGGSLYEQYF.

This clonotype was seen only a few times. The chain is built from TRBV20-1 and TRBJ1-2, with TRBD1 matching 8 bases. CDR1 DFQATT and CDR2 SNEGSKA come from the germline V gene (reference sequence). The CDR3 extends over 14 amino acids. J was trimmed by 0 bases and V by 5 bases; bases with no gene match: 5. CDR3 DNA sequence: TGCAGTGCTCGACGCAGGGGGCCTAACTATGGCTACACCTTC. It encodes CSARRRGPNYGYTF.

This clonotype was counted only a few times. The CDR3 region has the DNA TGTGCCAGTGCTTCTGGGGCCAACGTCCTGACTTTC. Translating gives CASASGANVLTF. The chain links TRBV28 to TRBJ2-6; D gene ambiguous. Deletions cut 9 bases from V and 1 base from J, with 4 bases between. CDR3 length: 12 residues. Looked up from germline, CDR1 is MDHEN and CDR2 is SYDVKM.

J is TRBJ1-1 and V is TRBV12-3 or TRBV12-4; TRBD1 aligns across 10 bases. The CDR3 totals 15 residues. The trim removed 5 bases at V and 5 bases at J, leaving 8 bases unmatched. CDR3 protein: CASSATGGKGTEAFF. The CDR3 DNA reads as TGTGCCAGCAGTGCGACAGGGGGCAAAGGAACTGAAGCTTTCTTT.

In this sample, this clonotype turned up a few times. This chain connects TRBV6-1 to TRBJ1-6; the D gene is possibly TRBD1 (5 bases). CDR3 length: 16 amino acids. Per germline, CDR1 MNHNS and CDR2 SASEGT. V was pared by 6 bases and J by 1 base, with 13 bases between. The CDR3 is CASRRGRSSYNSPLHF. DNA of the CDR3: TGTGCCAGCAGAAGGGGACGGAGTTCCTATAATTCACCCCTCCACTTT.